This T cell receptor (beta chain) came from a study of technical replicates of blood from a handful of donors. This clone was seen once. TCRdb keeps only in-frame clones here, not all; method: immunoSEQ multiplex PCR. The sample records 80,000 to 85,000 clones, about 89% being singletons. CDR3 length: 16 amino acids. With 3 bases removed from V and 4 bases from J, the gap between germline ends came to 16 bases. In germline, CDR1 is SNHLY, CDR2 FYNNEI. The receptor was derived from a human donor in good health. Sequencing was performed on T cells isolated from PBMCs. The V and J genes are TRBV2 and TRBJ2-1, with D perhaps matching TRBD2 (6 bases). The CDR3 sequence: CASSESLAGTYNEQFF. In DNA form, the CDR3 reads TGTGCCAGCAGTGAGTCCCTGGCGGGGACGTACAATGAGCAGTTCTTC. Complete variable domain (other parts from reference TRBV2 and TRBJ2-1): EPEVTQTPSHQVTQMGQEVILRCVPISNHLYFYWYRQILGQKVEFLVSFYNNEISEKSEIFDDQFSVERPDGSNFTLKIRSTKLEDSAMYFCASSESLAGTYNEQFFGPGTRLTVL.